This entry lists 30 T cell receptor beta chains sequenced from one sample in a study of T cell responses to AZD1222 COVID-19 vaccine. Using immunoSEQ multiplex PCR, the repertoire was profiled, and TCRdb retains in-frame clones only, with some absent. The sample contains almost 70,000 clones, 80% of which appear only once. Here the sequenced sample was peripheral blood, taken 28 days after the second AZD1222 dose. The receptors were gathered from an adult who received the AZD1222 COVID-19 vaccine.

The CDR3 region is CASSPTGVATGELFF. CDR3 coding DNA: TGTGCCAGCAGTCCTACAGGGGTAGCTACCGGGGAGCTGTTTTTT. The chain links TRBV27 to TRBJ2-2; 7 positions match TRBD1. From germline, CDR1 is MNHEY and CDR2 SMNVEV (reference sequence). With 5 bases clipped from V and 5 bases from J, the junction kept 8 bases outside the gene matches. This CDR3 has 15 amino acids.

The V and J genes are TRBV2 and TRBJ1-1, with D possibly being TRBD1 (5 bases). Trimming shortened V by 4 bases and J by 4 bases, and 16 bases separated the two germline ends. Germline-derived CDR1 and CDR2 are SNHLY and FYNNEI. This CDR3 comprises 15 residues. The CDR3 bases are TGTGCCAGCAGTGGAGGGCCGGGGACGGGCACTGAAGCTTTCTTT. This codes for CASSGGPGTGTEAFF.

V gene TRBV3-1 (or the pseudogene TRBV3-2) combines with J gene TRBJ2-2, with TRBD2 as a possible D gene (6 bases). Germline V CDR1 and CDR2: LGHDT, YNNKEL (reference sequence). The CDR3 sequence is 18 residues long. Trimming took off 6 bases at V and 0 bases at J, with 20 bases between the two ends. CDR3 coding DNA: TGTGCCAGCAGGGACGGCCCGGGGAGGAGGCCGAACACCGGGGAGCTGTTTTTT. It is translated as CASRDGPGRRPNTGELFF.

This clone was recorded a few times. CDR3 DNA: TGTGCCAGTTCAGATTATGGCTACACCTTC. Amino acid sequence: CASSDYGYTF. The chain carries TRBV6-5 and TRBJ1-2; D gene ambiguous. This CDR3 has 10 residues. Germline assignment: CDR1 MNHEY and CDR2 SVGAGI. The V end was cut by 9 bases, the J end by 5 bases, with 7 bases between.

V gene TRBV19 combines with J gene TRBJ1-5, with 10 bases that match TRBD1. V lost 5 bases to trimming and J lost 1 base; unmatched junction nucleotides: 11. The CDR3 covers 18 residues. Germline V CDR1 and CDR2: LNHDA, SQIVND (reference sequence). The CDR3 DNA follows: TGTGCCAGTAGTCTCAGACCGGGACAGGGGAGAAGCAATCAGCCCCAGCATTTT. This encodes CASSLRPGQGRSNQPQHF.

This sequence joins TRBV29-1 and TRBJ1-2; 8 bases line up with TRBD1. The germline CDR1 and CDR2 sequences are SQVTM and ANQGSEA. The CDR3 has 15 amino acids. V dropped 6 bases and J dropped 7; count of bases not matched to a gene: 16. The CDR3 region has the DNA TGCAGCGTCCATATACCCGGGACAGGAGACGCTGGCTACACCTTC. This sequence encodes CSVHIPGTGDAGYTF.

In this sample, this clone turned up a few times. The V and J genes are TRBV28 and TRBJ1-1; 7 bases line up with TRBD1. The CDR3 sequence is 14 residues long. Germline CDR1 and CDR2: MDHEN and SYDVKM. J gave up 4 bases and V 3 bases, and 5 bases lay outside the gene matches. CDR3 bases: TGTGCCAGCAGTTTTGACAGGGAGGGCACTGAAGCTTTCTTT. As protein: CASSFDREGTEAFF. Full variable domain (missing parts from reference TRBV28 and TRBJ1-1): DVKVTQSSRYLVKRTGEKVFLECVQDMDHENMFWYRQDPGLGLRLIYFSYDVKMKEKGDIPEGYSVSREKKERFSLILESASTNQTSMYLCASSFDREGTEAFFGQGTRLTVV.

The rearrangement links TRBV25-1 to TRBJ1-4; TRBD1 might be the D (5 bases). Trimming took off 2 bases at V and 7 bases at J, with 11 bases between the two ends. The CDR3 is made up of 14 amino acids. Germline V gene data show CDR1 as MGHDK and CDR2 as SYGVNS. CDR3 nucleotides: TGTGCCAGCAGTGAAACCAGGGCGGGTGAAAAACTGTTTTTT. It translates to CASSETRAGEKLFF.

V gene TRBV20-1 combines with J gene TRBJ2-3, with D perhaps matching TRBD2 (6 bases). The CDR3 covers 15 residues. V lost 3 bases and J 1 base, leaving 14 bases between the germline ends. Germline CDR1 DFQATT, CDR2 SNEGSKA (reference sequence). In nucleotides, the CDR3 is TGCAGTGCTAGTATCGCGGGACGGGGCACAGATACGCAGTATTTT. It yields the protein CSASIAGRGTDTQYF.

The rearrangement joins TRBV5-6 to TRBJ1-4, with TRBD1 matching 10 bases. Germline-derived CDR1 and CDR2 are SGHDT and YYEEEE. Trimming removed 4 bases from V and 5 bases from J; junction bases left unmatched: 5. The CDR3 contains 15 residues. The CDR3 region has the DNA TGTGCCAGCAGCCTCCGGGACAGGGGAAATGAAAAACTGTTTTTT. It encodes CASSLRDRGNEKLFF.

This CDR3 reads CAWSRQGGQPQHF. CDR3 coding DNA: TGTGCCTGGAGTAGACAGGGTGGACAGCCCCAGCATTTT. This rearrangement joins TRBV30 to TRBJ1-5; the match to TRBD1 covers 7 bases. CDR3 size: 13 residues. V gave up 2 bases and J gave up 7 bases; unmatched junction bases: 5. Germline V gene sequence: CDR1 GTSNPN, CDR2 SVGIG (reference sequence).

CDR3 sequence: CASSLAFRGTDTQYF. CDR3 DNA: TGTGCCAGCAGCTTAGCGTTTCGAGGCACAGATACGCAGTATTTT. This rearrangement joins TRBV7-8 to TRBJ2-3; the D is unclear. V lost 0 bases to trimming and J lost 1 base, with 8 bases between them. This CDR3 is 15 amino acids long. Germline values: CDR1 SGHVS, CDR2 FQNEAQ.

V is TRBV5-6 and J is TRBJ1-6, with 8 bases matching TRBD1. The CDR3 contains 19 residues. Germline V gene sequence: CDR1 SGHDT, CDR2 YYEEEE. The V segment lost 8 bases and the J segment 0 bases; nucleotides outside the gene matches: 16. The CDR3 bases are TGTGCCAGTAGAAGGACAGGGCCCCCCGAGGGCTCCTATAATTCACCCCTCCACTTT. Translation: CASRRTGPPEGSYNSPLHF.

This chain connects TRBV11-3 to TRBJ1-6; no firm D call. The CDR3 is 14 residues long. V was cut by 3 bases and J by 6 bases, with 9 bases left in between. Per germline, CDR1 SGHNT and CDR2 YENEEA. This CDR3 is CASSLGTANSPLHF. The CDR3 nucleotides are TGTGCCAGCAGCTTGGGCACAGCTAATTCACCCCTCCACTTT. The variable domain in full, completed from reference TRBV11-3 and TRBJ1-6, reads EAGVVQSPRYKIIEKKQPVAFWCNPISGHNTLYWYLQNLGQGPELLIRYENEEAVDDSQLPKDRFSAERLKGVDSTLKIQPAELGDSAVYLCASSLGTANSPLHFGNGTRLTVT.

The chain joins TRBV2 to TRBJ2-1; D is unresolved. Trimming removed 3 bases from V and 4 bases from J, with 7 bases in between. CDR1 and CDR2 from the germline V gene are SNHLY and FYNNEI. CDR3 length equals 13 residues. The CDR3 spells CASSESNYNEQFF. CDR3 DNA: TGTGCCAGCAGTGAGTCAAATTACAATGAGCAGTTCTTC.

The genes are TRBV7-6 and TRBJ2-1; no definite D call. V was cut by 2 bases and J by 5 bases, with 13 bases left in between. Germline assignment: CDR1 SGHVS and CDR2 FNYEAQ. This CDR3 is built from 15 residues. CDR3 DNA: TGTGCCAGCAGCTTACTTGGCAGTATAAACAATGAGCAGTTCTTC. Its translation: CASSLLGSINNEQFF.

This clone was recorded once. The chain employs TRBV7-2 and TRBJ2-7, with D possibly TRBD2 on 6 matching bases. V lost 5 bases to trimming and J lost 1 base, with 9 bases between them. CDR1 is SGHTA and CDR2 is FQGNSA in the germline V gene. The CDR3 contains 13 residues. The CDR3 loop is CASSAGPSYEQYF. CDR3 coding DNA: TGTGCCAGCAGCGCGGGACCTTCCTACGAGCAGTACTTC.

Only a few counts were recorded for this clone. V and J are TRBV29-1 and TRBJ2-4, with D possibly called TRBD1 or TRBD2 (5 bases each). V was cut by 6 bases and J by 0 bases, with 12 bases left in between. The CDR3 consists of 14 residues. Germline CDR1 SQVTM, CDR2 ANQGSEA. The CDR3 bases are TGCAGCGTAAGGCCCGGGACAGCCAAAAACATTCAGTACTTC. It translates to CSVRPGTAKNIQYF.

This chain connects TRBV6-5 to TRBJ1-5; no reliable D call. The germline CDR1 and CDR2 sequences are MNHEY and SVGAGI. V shed 2 bases and J shed 4 bases, with 15 bases lying between them. The CDR3 is 16 amino acids. CDR3 sequence reads: CASSYADPTGNQPQHF. CDR3 sequence (DNA): TGTGCCAGCAGTTACGCAGACCCAACGGGGAATCAGCCCCAGCATTTT.

This chain joins TRBV10-3 and TRBJ1-1, with D maybe TRBD1 (5 bases). V shed 5 bases and J shed 1 base, with 11 bases lying between them. This CDR3 is built from 14 residues. The V gene's germline CDR1 is ENHRY and CDR2 SYGVKD. The CDR3 is CAISSGHPNTEAFF. CDR3 bases: TGTGCCATCAGTTCTGGACATCCGAACACTGAAGCTTTCTTT.

The chain has TRBV6-5 and TRBJ2-7; D unresolved. The ends were cut back, 8 bases at V and 1 base at J, with 9 bases in the middle. Germline CDR1 is MNHEY and CDR2 is SVGAGI. The CDR3 contains 12 residues. DNA of the CDR3: TGTGCCAGCGGAACACCGTCCTACGAGCAGTACTTC. It is translated as CASGTPSYEQYF.

The rearrangement joins TRBV12-3 or TRBV12-4 to TRBJ1-2; no reliable D call. The CDR3 spans 12 residues. V lost 1 base to trimming and J lost 8 bases, with 8 bases between them. CDR3 in amino acids: CASSLELYGYTF. For the CDR3, the DNA is TGTGCCAGCAGTTTAGAGCTCTACGGCTACACCTTC.

This chain connects TRBV28 to TRBJ1-4; TRBD1 might be the D (5 bases). V was shortened by 5 bases and J by 8 bases, with 18 bases between the two germline ends. Germline values: CDR1 MDHEN, CDR2 SYDVKM. This CDR3 spans 15 amino acids. The CDR3 region has the DNA TGTGCCAGCAGTCTAATCAGGGAGTTGGACGAAAAACTGTTTTTT. Encoded protein: CASSLIRELDEKLFF.

This sequence joins TRBV3-1 (or the pseudogene TRBV3-2) and TRBJ2-7, with D unresolved. Trimming left V 0 bases short and J 6 bases short, with 3 bases between. CDR3 length: 11 residues. Germline values: CDR1 LGHDT, CDR2 YNNKEL (reference sequence). The CDR3 protein is CASSQEVEQYF. CDR3 nucleotide sequence: TGTGCCAGCAGCCAAGAAGTCGAGCAGTACTTC.

The rearrangement uses TRBV11-2 and TRBJ1-1; 10 bases agree with TRBD1. The CDR3 runs to 14 residues. Germline values: CDR1 SGHAT, CDR2 FQNNGV. J lost 1 base, V lost 5 bases, and 1 base had no gene match. CDR3 in amino acids: CASSRTGGNTEAFF. CDR3 sequence (DNA): TGTGCCAGCAGCCGGACAGGGGGGAACACTGAAGCTTTCTTT.

The V gene is TRBV9, the J gene TRBJ1-6; the D is unclear. In germline, CDR1 is SGDLS, CDR2 YYNGEE. V was shortened by 7 bases and J by 5 bases, with 13 bases between the two germline ends. This CDR3 comprises 14 residues. As DNA, the CDR3 is TGTGCCAGCGGAAGGACTGAGAATAATTCACCCCTCCACTTT. This sequence encodes CASGRTENNSPLHF.

The chain is built from TRBV4-1 and TRBJ1-2, with TRBD1 matching 7 bases. V shed 0 bases, J shed 9 bases, and the junction held 13 bases outside the gene matches. Germline values: CDR1 MGHRA, CDR2 YSYEKL. The CDR3 has 16 residues. This CDR3 is CASSQEGSGTVARYTF. CDR3 bases: TGCGCCAGCAGCCAAGAAGGGTCCGGGACAGTCGCTCGCTACACCTTC.

The chain links TRBV27 to TRBJ1-4; D is possibly TRBD1 (5 bases). The CDR3 has 14 residues. Trimming left V 7 bases short and J 4 bases short, with 13 bases between. Germline CDR1 is MNHEY and CDR2 is SMNVEV (reference sequence). The CDR3 coding sequence is TGTGCCAGCATGGGTATAGGGGTTAATGAAAAACTGTTTTTT. Protein sequence: CASMGIGVNEKLFF.

The V call is TRBV5-4, the J call TRBJ1-2; D is ambiguous. The CDR3 sequence is 14 residues long. The germline CDR1 and CDR2 sequences are SGHNT and YYREEE (reference sequence). V dropped 7 bases and J dropped 5 bases, with 18 bases sitting between them. CDR3: CASGREGSYYGYTF. The CDR3, as DNA: TGTGCCAGCGGCCGGGAGGGCAGCTATTATGGCTACACCTTC. The complete variable domain, with remaining parts taken from reference TRBV5-4 and TRBJ1-2, reads ETGVTQSPTHLIKTRGQQVTLRCSSQSGHNTVSWYQQALGQGPQFIFQYYREEENGRGNFPPRFSGLQFPNYSSELNVNALELDDSALYLCASGREGSYYGYTFGSGTRLTVV.

Only a few counts were recorded for this clone. The chain has TRBV3-1 (or the pseudogene TRBV3-2) and TRBJ2-6; D unresolved. V lost 4 bases, J lost 1 base, and 8 bases lay in between. The CDR3 totals 15 residues. The germline V gene has CDR1 LGHDT and CDR2 YNNKEL (reference sequence). CDR3: CASSPFKSGANVLTF. CDR3 in DNA: TGTGCCAGCAGCCCCTTTAAGTCTGGGGCCAACGTCCTGACTTTC.